The 32 T cell receptor beta chains in this list originate from one sample, sequenced in a study of molecular identifiers for immune sequencing clone quantification. TCRdb reanalysed the PCR reads using MiXCR and keeps one entry per CDR3 protein. The sample contains under 800,000 distinct CDR3 sequences, around 25% of which appear only once. Sequencing was done on a sample of naive CD8+ T cells from blood, with Jurkat cell RNA spiked in. Subset reported: FACS-sorted CD8+CD4-CCR7+CD45RA+ naive T cells. These receptors came from a human donor in good health. Some libraries in this study had Jurkat cell RNA spiked in.

In this sample, this clonotype turned up many times. This chain uses TRBV7-2 with TRBJ2-7; D gene ambiguous. Germline V CDR1 and CDR2: SGHTA, FQGNSA. Deletions cut 5 bases from V and 5 bases from J, with 19 bases between. This CDR3 spans 15 amino acids. The CDR3 DNA reads TGTGCCAGCAGCCTATTAGATGGGTTGTTACACGAGCAGTACTTC. Its protein product is CASSLLDGLLHEQYF.

This rearrangement joins TRBV11-2 to TRBJ1-1; no reliable D call. The CDR3 sequence is 13 residues long. V was trimmed by 0 bases and J by 4 bases, leaving 6 bases between them. CDR1 and CDR2 from the germline V gene are SGHAT and FQNNGV. The CDR3 DNA is TGTGCCAGCAGCTTAGATCTTCCCACTGAAGCTTTCTTT. Translated, it gives CASSLDLPTEAFF.

Note on this clonotype: The CDR3 does not close with the conserved phenylalanine or tryptophan, likely indicating a read error. The chain combines TRBV27 with TRBJ1-5; D remains ambiguous. CDR3 size: 13 residues. The germline V gene encodes CDR1 MNHEY and CDR2 SMNVEV (reference sequence). V was pared by 6 bases and J by 4 bases, with 10 bases between. As DNA, the CDR3 is TGTGCCAGCAGCACAAAGAAGAATCAGCCCCAGCATTCG. Its protein product is CASSTKKNQPQHS.

This clonotype has only a few counts. The chain employs TRBV6-2 or TRBV6-3 and TRBJ2-5; tentatively, D is TRBD2 (6 bases). From germline, CDR1 is MNHEY and CDR2 SVGEGT. The CDR3 is 17 amino acids. V was cut by 1 base and J by 9 bases, with 24 bases left in between. DNA of the CDR3: TGTGCCAGCAGTTACTTGCAACGACTAGACCGGTCGGAGCCCCAGTACTTC. This translates into CASSYLQRLDRSEPQYF.

This clonotype was observed at least ten times. The chain links TRBV25-1 to TRBJ2-2, with D unclear. There are 14 residues in the CDR3. Trimming took off 6 bases at V and 0 bases at J, with 8 bases between the two ends. Germline V gene sequence: CDR1 MGHDK, CDR2 SYGVNS. The CDR3: CASRAVTNTGELFF. The CDR3 nucleotides are TGTGCCAGCAGGGCAGTGACGAACACCGGGGAGCTGTTTTTT. The whole variable domain, filled in from reference TRBV25-1 and TRBJ2-2, reads EADIYQTPRYLVIGTGKKITLECSQTMGHDKMYWYQQDPGMELHLIHYSYGVNSTEKGDLSSESTVSRIRTEHFPLTLESARPSHTSQYLCASRAVTNTGELFFGEGSRLTVL.

This clonotype occurred a few times. The rearrangement uses TRBV5-4 and TRBJ2-7; 12 nucleotides agree with TRBD2. This CDR3 region has 19 residues. Germline V CDR1 and CDR2: SGHNT, YYREEE (reference sequence). Losses at the gene ends were 0 bases for V and 0 bases for J; bases not matched to a gene: 10. CDR3: CASSLGPGLAGLSSYEQYF. Written as DNA, the CDR3 is TGTGCCAGCAGCTTGGGCCCGGGACTAGCGGGTTTAAGCTCCTACGAGCAGTACTTC.

Only a few counts were recorded for this clonotype. The rearrangement links TRBV11-3 to TRBJ2-2; a weak D match, TRBD1 (6 bases). The CDR3 is 15 amino acids. Looked up from germline, CDR1 is SGHNT and CDR2 is YENEEA. V gave up 5 bases and J gave up 4 bases, with 14 bases separating them. CDR3 nucleotide sequence: TGTGCCAGCAGCCCGATTACAGGGACCACCGGGGAGCTGTTTTTT. Translation: CASSPITGTTGELFF. The variable domain in full, completed from reference TRBV11-3 and TRBJ2-2, reads EAGVVQSPRYKIIEKKQPVAFWCNPISGHNTLYWYLQNLGQGPELLIRYENEEAVDDSQLPKDRFSAERLKGVDSTLKIQPAELGDSAVYLCASSPITGTTGELFFGEGSRLTVL.

A few counts support this clonotype. This rearrangement joins TRBV14 to TRBJ1-3; D not resolved. Germline V CDR1 and CDR2: SGHDN, FVKESK. V was shortened by 6 bases and J by 0 bases, with 12 bases between the two germline ends. The CDR3 spans 15 residues. This CDR3 is CASSQRPISGNTIYF. The DNA for the CDR3 is TGTGCCAGCAGTCAAAGGCCTATCTCTGGAAACACCATATATTTT.

This clonotype was counted ten times or more. The chain combines TRBV6-5 with TRBJ2-3, with 8 bases that match TRBD2. This CDR3 region has 16 residues. The V gene's germline CDR1 is MNHEY and CDR2 SVGAGI. The V and J ends lost 5 bases and 2 bases, in that order; junction bases with no gene match: 9. The CDR3 loop reads CASSPGLASYTDTQYF. The DNA of the CDR3 is TGTGCCAGCAGTCCCGGACTAGCCTCCTACACAGATACGCAGTATTTT.

This clonotype has a count of ten or more. V and J are TRBV19 and TRBJ2-1; no firm D call. Germline V CDR1 and CDR2: LNHDA, SQIVND (reference sequence). With 6 bases removed from V and 2 bases from J, the gap between germline ends came to 14 bases. The CDR3 covers 15 residues. This chain's CDR3 is CASSIDPPTYNEQFF. In DNA form, the CDR3 reads TGTGCCAGTAGCATCGATCCTCCCACCTACAATGAGCAGTTCTTC.

This clonotype came up once. The junction departs from the called germline gene at one end, perhaps through a read error. V and J are TRBV28 and TRBJ2-3, with D tentatively TRBD2 (6 bases). This CDR3 region has 18 residues. CDR1 is MDHEN and CDR2 is SYDVKM in the germline V gene. The CDR3 coding sequence is TGTGCCGGCAGTACCCGACAGCGCGGGGTCTGGTTCGCAGATACGCAGTATTTT. Translation: CAGSTRQRGVWFADTQYF.

This clonotype was seen only a few times. V usage is TRBV5-1 and J usage is TRBJ2-7; D is perhaps TRBD1 or TRBD2 (5 bases each). Trimming removed 2 bases at V and 2 bases at J, with 14 bases between. The CDR3 is made up of 15 amino acids. The germline CDR1 and CDR2 sequences are SGHRS and YFSETQ. CDR3 region: CASSLTGTDTYEQYF. The DNA of the CDR3 is TGCGCCAGCAGCTTAACCGGGACGGATACCTACGAGCAGTACTTC.

This clonotype has a count of ten or more. The chain is built from TRBV6-5 and TRBJ1-1; D might be TRBD1 (5 bases). The CDR3 loop spans 16 amino acids. Germline V gene lookup returns CDR1 MNHEY and CDR2 SVGAGI. The V end lost 6 bases, the J end lost 1 base, and 18 bases lay between the germline ends. CDR3 bases: TGTGCCAGCAGACCCCGGGACGGAGGGAAGAACACTGAAGCTTTCTTT. It encodes CASRPRDGGKNTEAFF.

The sample holds a few counts of this clonotype. The chain combines TRBV21-1 with TRBJ2-5; the D call in the table, TRBD1, was not verified against the DNA. TRBV21-1 is labeled a pseudogene. The CDR3 length is 15 residues. The chain's CDR3 is CASSKRQVNNETQYF. The CDR3 nucleotides read TGTGCCAGCAGCAAGAGACAGGTCAATAACGAGACCCAGTACTTC.

This clonotype appeared a few times. The rearrangement joins TRBV7-2 to TRBJ2-1; D call uncertain. The germline CDR1 and CDR2 sequences are SGHTA and FQGNSA. The CDR3 spans 20 residues. V was pared by 4 bases and J by 2 bases, with 27 bases between. This CDR3 reads CASSSPPEAERIVPYNEQFF. The CDR3 coding sequence is TGTGCCAGCAGCTCCCCCCCCGAAGCAGAAAGAATAGTCCCCTACAATGAGCAGTTCTTC.

V usage is TRBV20-1 and J usage is TRBJ2-2; D is perhaps TRBD1 (5 bases). V was trimmed by 1 base and J by 7 bases, leaving 16 bases between them. The CDR3 covers 15 residues. In germline, CDR1 is DFQATT, CDR2 SNEGSKA (reference sequence). The CDR3 region has the DNA TGCAGTGCTAGAGGTGAGACAGTAACACGCGGGGAGCTGTTTTTT. The encoded protein is CSARGETVTRGELFF.

This clonotype was picked up many times. The chain is built from TRBV7-2 and TRBJ2-7; no reliable D call. Germline CDR1 is SGHTA and CDR2 is FQGNSA. The length of the CDR3 is 16 residues. Trimming pared 1 base from V and 2 bases from J, leaving 15 bases between. The CDR3 protein is CASSLGWVATAYEQYF. In DNA, the CDR3 is TGTGCCAGCAGCTTAGGGTGGGTGGCGACGGCCTACGAGCAGTACTTC.

The J gene is TRBJ2-7, the V gene TRBV29-1; D ambiguous. This CDR3 is built from 13 residues. Per the germline V gene, CDR1 is SQVTM and CDR2 is ANQGSEA. V shed 3 bases and J shed 0 bases, with 9 bases lying between them. CDR3 protein: CSVDNGSSYEQYF. The CDR3 bases are TGCAGCGTTGACAACGGAAGCTCCTACGAGCAGTACTTC.

There are a few counts of this clonotype. The gene calls are TRBV19 and TRBJ2-2, with TRBD2 identical over 9 bases. The CDR3 has 16 amino acids. J gave up 5 bases and V 5 bases, and 9 bases lay outside the gene matches. CDR1 LNHDA and CDR2 SQIVND come from the germline V gene (reference sequence). The CDR3: CASSPSGTSLTGELFF. DNA for the CDR3: TGTGCCAGTAGTCCCTCCGGGACTAGCCTAACCGGGGAGCTGTTTTTT.

As to this clonotype: Being one base from a much bigger clone, this may be a read error. The J gene is TRBJ1-1, the V gene TRBV27; perhaps TRBD1 as D (5 bases). In germline, CDR1 is MNHEY, CDR2 SMNVEV (reference sequence). The CDR3 is 12 residues long. The CDR3 bases are TGTGCCAGCAGTTCCTACGGGACCCAAGCTTGCTTT. Amino acids: CASSSYGTQACF.

The chain links TRBV20-1 to TRBJ2-2, with 12 bases matching TRBD2. V gave up 0 bases and J gave up 0 bases; unmatched junction bases: 5. CDR1 and CDR2 (germline): DFQATT, SNEGSKA (reference sequence). CDR3 size: 18 residues. The CDR3 DNA reads as TGCAGTGCTAGAGATAGCCTAGCGGGGGGGACGAACACCGGGGAGCTGTTTTTT. It encodes CSARDSLAGGTNTGELFF.

There are a few counts of this clonotype. The rearrangement uses TRBV7-6 and TRBJ1-2, with 7 bases aligning to TRBD1. Trimming removed 1 base from V and 4 bases from J; junction bases left unmatched: 6. Germline-derived CDR1 and CDR2 are SGHVS and FNYEAQ. This CDR3 is built from 15 residues. The CDR3 sequence: CASSLGDSGFYGYTF. The DNA for the CDR3 is TGTGCCAGCAGCTTAGGGGACAGCGGCTTCTATGGCTACACCTTC.

This clonotype has more than one count but fewer than ten. The CDR3: CASSTSNQPQHF. The DNA for the CDR3 is TGTGCCAGCAGCACAAGCAATCAGCCCCAGCATTTT. This chain joins TRBV7-2 and TRBJ1-5; no definite D call. Germline-derived CDR1 and CDR2 are SGHTA and FQGNSA. The CDR3 totals 12 residues. Trimming left V 5 bases short and J 1 base short, with 3 bases between.

Of note for this clonotype: This may stem from a read error, because a much larger clone lies one nucleotide away. This chain connects TRBV4-3 to TRBJ2-7; D could derive from TRBD1 or TRBD2 (5 bases each). The CDR3 has 15 amino acids. CDR1 is LGHNA, CDR2 YSLEER, per germline. CDR3 sequence reads: CASSQTAGAYYGQYF. The CDR3, as DNA: TGCGCCAGCAGCCAGACCGCCGGGGCCTACTACGGGCAGTACTTC.

There are many counts of this clonotype. The chain combines TRBV12-5 with TRBJ1-3, with D possibly TRBD1 on 6 matching bases. The CDR3 has 15 residues. The germline V and J ends were trimmed by 3 bases and 2 bases, with 11 bases remaining between them. Germline-derived CDR1 and CDR2 are LGHNT and FRNRAP. The CDR3 nucleotides are TGTGCTAGTGGTTTTGGCAGGGGTCCTGGAAACACCATATATTTT. This gives the protein CASGFGRGPGNTIYF.

The chain couples TRBV12-5 to TRBJ1-1; possible D gene TRBD1, 6 bases. The CDR3 runs 13 residues. Looked up from germline, CDR1 is LGHNT and CDR2 is FRNRAP. Deletions cut 3 bases from V and 3 bases from J, with 8 bases between. The chain's CDR3 is CASGLQGYTEAFF. The CDR3 nucleotides read TGTGCTAGTGGTTTACAGGGATACACTGAAGCTTTCTTT.

This clonotype was counted many times. This sequence joins TRBV7-9 and TRBJ2-7, with TRBD1 matching 9 bases. CDR1 and CDR2 from the germline V gene are SEHNR and FQNEAQ (reference sequence). This CDR3 contains 17 residues. With V trimmed by 2 bases and J by 0 bases, 8 bases remained unmatched. The CDR3 nucleotides read TGTGCCAGCAGCTTAAGCGGGACAGGGTTCAGCTCCTACGAGCAGTACTTC. It translates to CASSLSGTGFSSYEQYF.

This clonotype was seen ten or more times. The chain carries TRBV7-9 and TRBJ2-5, with D perhaps TRBD1 or TRBD2 (5 bases each). Germline CDR1 is SEHNR and CDR2 is FQNEAQ (reference sequence). The CDR3 runs to 16 residues. Trimming stripped 0 bases from V and 1 base from J, with 12 bases between. Written as DNA, the CDR3 is TGTGCCAGCAGCTTAGCTTGGACCGGGGCCCAAGAGACCCAGTACTTC. Amino acid sequence: CASSLAWTGAQETQYF.

The CDR3 DNA sequence: TGTGCCAGCAGTGACGTGGGGGTCAACACCGGGGAGCTGTTTTTT. Its protein product is CASSDVGVNTGELFF. The rearrangement links TRBV25-1 to TRBJ2-2; D tentatively fits TRBD1 or TRBD2 (5 bases each). V was shortened by 3 bases and J by 2 bases, with 10 bases between the two germline ends. This CDR3 is built from 15 residues. Germline values: CDR1 MGHDK, CDR2 SYGVNS.

This clonotype was seen ten or more times. The rearrangement uses TRBV11-2 and TRBJ1-1, with D maybe TRBD1 (5 bases). This CDR3 has 13 residues. Germline CDR1 reads SGHAT; CDR2 reads FQNNGV. The V and J ends lost 8 bases and 5 bases respectively, with 15 bases between them. The CDR3 region is CASGSGRGTEAFF. The CDR3 DNA follows: TGTGCCAGCGGGTCAGGGCGAGGGACTGAAGCTTTCTTT.

There are many counts of this clonotype. This chain connects TRBV28 to TRBJ1-1, with 8 bases that match TRBD1. CDR3 size: 17 residues. Germline V lookup: CDR1 MDHEN, CDR2 SYDVKM. The junction had 12 bases not matched to a gene; V was cut back by 0 bases and J by 6 bases. The CDR3 is CASSLWRGAGTGAEAFF. CDR3 in DNA: TGTGCCAGCAGTTTATGGAGGGGGGCCGGGACAGGAGCTGAAGCTTTCTTT.

This clonotype was counted only a few times. The chain has TRBV11-2 and TRBJ1-4; D gene uncertain. This CDR3 comprises 15 residues. Trimming pared 5 bases from V and 7 bases from J, leaving 17 bases between. CDR1 and CDR2 (germline): SGHAT, FQNNGV. The CDR3 protein is CASSPLFTRFEKLFF. CDR3 DNA: TGTGCCAGCAGCCCACTCTTTACAAGATTTGAAAAACTGTTTTTT.